This T cell receptor beta chain is drawn from a study of cytomegalovirus exposure and HLA in healthy donors. Overall study findings and caveats: In a later analysis, compared with equally common non-associated chains, HLA-associated beta chains were more expanded. With further analysis later on, most CMV-associated TCR beta chains appeared HLA-restricted. An apparent linkage of common viral pathogens to several of the most significant clusters emerged in a later analysis. Across HLA loci, a later analysis found differing TCR association rates, with DRB1 most and HLA-C fewest.

CDR1 LNHDA and CDR2 SQIVND come from the germline V gene (reference sequence). The CDR3 sequence is 13 residues long. V was clipped by 10 bases and J by 8 bases; unmatched bases: 11. The PCR ran on 60 Vbeta and 13 Jbeta primers. The table came from immunoSEQ multiplex PCR; TCRdb's copy has only in-frame clones and leaves some out. This table has some 160,000 clones, about 77% appearing once. A note on this clone: The antigen remains undetermined.

J is TRBJ1-3 and V is TRBV19; 7 nucleotides agree with TRBD1. The sample consisted of PBMCs. The clonotype comes from a man in his fifties or sixties in good health and CMV-seronegative. This chain's CDR3 is CATSPDRAHTIYF. The CDR3 bases are TGTGCCACCAGCCCCGACAGGGCTCACACCATATATTTT.